These 9 T cell receptor beta chains were all obtained from the same sample, sequenced in a study of OX40 agonist ivuxolimab in advanced cancers. Library method: the immunoSEQ multiplex PCR assay. Not all clones reach the TCRdb copy of this immuneACCESS table, which keeps in-frame sequences only. Checked studies attribute under half of the gap to unresolved V genes and leave the rest unexplained. This sample gives under 70,000 clones in total; roughly 88% of them show up just once. The biggest ten clones account for about 1.2% of the sample. The sequencing here drew on CD4+ or CD8+ T cells sorted from blood, taken in a trial of the OX40 agonist ivuxolimab. These receptors were collected from an adult with an advanced solid tumor such as melanoma, head and neck, liver or kidney cancer.

The chain uses TRBV18 and TRBJ2-7, with TRBD1 matching 10 bases. Unmatched junction bases numbered 5, after V lost 5 bases and J lost 4 bases. The CDR3 spans 14 residues. From germline, CDR1 is KGHSH and CDR2 LQKENI. The CDR3: CASSATGGLYEQYF. Written as DNA, the CDR3 is TGTGCCAGCTCAGCGACAGGGGGCCTGTACGAGCAGTACTTC.

The J gene is TRBJ2-5, the V gene TRBV19; maybe TRBD1 (6 bases). CDR3 size: 14 residues. V dropped 3 bases and J dropped 7 bases, with 15 bases sitting between them. Germline assignment: CDR1 LNHDA and CDR2 SQIVND (reference sequence). CDR3 region: CASSMPGVRGTQYF. CDR3 in DNA: TGTGCCAGTAGTATGCCAGGGGTCAGGGGGACCCAGTACTTC.

This sequence joins TRBV2 and TRBJ2-5; TRBD1 might be the D (6 bases). This CDR3 comprises 14 residues. V lost 1 base to trimming and J lost 2 bases, with 8 bases between them. Germline lookup yields CDR1 SNHLY and CDR2 FYNNEI. The CDR3 bases are TGTGCCAGCAGTGAAGTGAGGGGGCAAGAGACCCAGTACTTC. Residues: CASSEVRGQETQYF.

With respect to this clone: Distinct nucleotide sequences in the sample also encode this CDR3. This chain joins TRBV2 and TRBJ1-1; TRBD1 is a possible D gene (6 bases). Germline values: CDR1 SNHLY, CDR2 FYNNEI. The CDR3 contains 13 residues. The V gene lost 4 bases and the J gene lost 0 bases, with 6 bases spanning the gap. The CDR3 sequence is CASSGDMNTEAFF. CDR3 nucleotides: TGTGCCAGCAGTGGGGACATGAACACTGAAGCTTTCTTT. Looking up the rest from reference TRBV2 and TRBJ1-1 gives the full variable domain: EPEVTQTPSHQVTQMGQEVILRCVPISNHLYFYWYRQILGQKVEFLVSFYNNEISEKSEIFDDQFSVERPDGSNFTLKIRSTKLEDSAMYFCASSGDMNTEAFFGQGTRLTVV.

This sequence joins TRBV12-5 and TRBJ1-1; D is undetermined. Germline V gene data show CDR1 as LGHNT and CDR2 as FRNRAP. This CDR3 comprises 14 residues. The V gene lost 4 bases and the J gene lost 1 base, with 10 bases spanning the gap. CDR3 protein: CASGSREENTEAFF. For the CDR3, the DNA is TGTGCTAGTGGTTCGAGGGAGGAGAACACTGAAGCTTTCTTT.

Here the CDR3 DNA reads TGTGCCAGCAACCCGAGCGCAGAAAATCAGCCCCAGCATTTT. Residues: CASNPSAENQPQHF. The V gene is TRBV6-6, the J gene TRBJ1-5; the D is unclear. CDR1 MNHNY and CDR2 SVGAGI come from the germline V gene (reference sequence). CDR3 length equals 14 residues. Trimming left V 7 bases short and J 4 bases short, with 14 bases between.

The chain is built from TRBV10-1 and TRBJ2-7, with D maybe TRBD2 (5 bases). The CDR3 covers 14 residues. CDR1 and CDR2 from the germline V gene are WNHNN and SYGVQD (reference sequence). Between the trimmed V and J ends, which lost 5 bases and 2 bases, there was a span of 13 bases. This chain's CDR3 is CASSRLATAYEQYF. For the CDR3, the DNA is TGCGCCAGCAGTAGGCTAGCTACCGCCTACGAGCAGTACTTC.

V usage is TRBV9 and J usage is TRBJ1-6; the D gene is possibly TRBD1 (5 bases). Germline lookup yields CDR1 SGDLS and CDR2 YYNGEE. Trimming stripped 1 base from V and 6 bases from J, with 11 bases between. The CDR3 spans 15 residues. CDR3 protein: CASSVSGSLNSPLHF. CDR3 nucleotide sequence: TGTGCCAGCAGCGTATCAGGGAGCCTTAATTCACCCCTCCACTTT.

The rearrangement joins TRBV5-1 to TRBJ2-3; 8 nucleotides align to TRBD2. The germline V gene encodes CDR1 SGHRS and CDR2 YFSETQ. The CDR3 totals 18 residues. Losses at the gene ends were 0 bases for V and 12 bases for J; bases not matched to a gene: 21. CDR3: CASSLEPGAGGAQTLQYF. The CDR3 region has the DNA TGCGCCAGCAGCTTGGAACCTGGTGCGGGAGGAGCACAGACCCTACAGTATTTT.